This is a list of T cell receptor beta chains from one sample in a study of shared clonotypes between healthy human individuals. TCRdb keeps only in-frame clones here, not all; method: immunoSEQ multiplex PCR. The sample carries more than 2,000,000 clones, 85% to 95% recorded once. Sequencing was carried out using naive CD4+ T cells from PBMCs. The receptors come from a man aged 18 to 29 in good health. Some clones in this sample may be carry-over from other donors' samples. Both conserved end residues are part of each CDR3. A D gene is named only where the DNA matches it firmly. Clone size is given for some rows only: seen once, a few or many times, or a class if the clone is expanded.

size	V	J	D	DNA	CDR3
-	TRBV18	TRBJ2-3	TRBD2	TGTGCCAGCTCACCGTTCGGACTAGCGGGAGGTGCAGATACGCAGTATTTT	CASSPFGLAGGADTQYF
-	TRBV25-1	TRBJ1-2	TRBD1	TGTGCCAGCAGTGACGCCGGGACAGGAAACTATGGCTACACCTTC	CASSDAGTGNYGYTF
once	TRBV6-5	TRBJ1-1	TRBD1	TGTGCCAGCAGTTACTCGAGGGCAGGGGGGGCTTTCTTT	CASSYSRAGGAFF
-	TRBV5-1	TRBJ1-5	TRBD1	TGCGCCAGCAGCTCCCTACCGGGACAGGGGAGTAGTGTGTGGGATCAGCCCCAGCATTTT	CASSSLPGQGSSVWDQPQHF
-	TRBV28	TRBJ1-3	TRBD1	TGTGCCAGCACTACCTCCGGGACAGGGGGCTATGGAAACACCATATATTTT	CASTTSGTGGYGNTIYF
-	TRBV9	TRBJ1-4	-	TGTGCCAGCAGCGTAGGCAACGTGGAGGAAAAACTGTTTTTT	CASSVGNVEEKLFF
-	TRBV18	TRBJ1-5	-	TGTGCCAGCTCACACAGGAACGAGAATCAGCCCCAGCATTTT	CASSHRNENQPQHF
-	TRBV2	TRBJ2-1	-	TGTGCCAGCAGAGGAGGGGGGACCTACAATGAGCAGTTCTTC	CASRGGGTYNEQFF
once	TRBV19	TRBJ1-2	-	TGTGCCACTACGCTTTTGTCAGGGACTGGCTACACCTTC	CATTLLSGTGYTF
-	TRBV6-6	TRBJ1-5	-	TGTGCCAGCAGTTACGAACACTATAGCAATCAGCCCCAGCATTTT	CASSYEHYSNQPQHF
-	TRBV5-1	TRBJ1-3	TRBD1	TGCGCCAGCAGCTTGGGTGACAGGGCATCTGGAAACACCATATATTTT	CASSLGDRASGNTIYF
-	TRBV4-2	TRBJ2-3	TRBD2	TGTGCCAGCAGCCAAAGACTAGCCCCAGAAGCAGATACGCAGTATTTT	CASSQRLAPEADTQYF
once	TRBV18	TRBJ1-1	-	TGTGCCAGCTCACACGACAGAAAGAACACTGAAGCTTTCTTT	CASSHDRKNTEAFF
-	TRBV7-9	TRBJ2-1	TRBD2	TGTGCCAGCGCGACGGGTAGCGGGAGGGCCGGCCTGTCATACAATGAGCAGTTCTTC	CASATGSGRAGLSYNEQFF
-	TRBV28	TRBJ1-1	-	TGTGCCAGCAGCTCCATAGGTAGCGGCACTGAAGCTTTCTTT	CASSSIGSGTEAFF
-	TRBV5-1	TRBJ2-2	-	TGCGCCAGCAGCTTGGAGTCGCCTGACGGGGAGCTGTTTTTT	CASSLESPDGELFF
-	TRBV15	TRBJ2-7	TRBD2	TGTGCCACCAGCAGAGCGGGGGGTACGTCCTACGAGCAGTACTTC	CATSRAGGTSYEQYF
-	TRBV2	TRBJ2-7	TRBD1	TGTGCCAGCAAGCAAGGACAGGGCGTTTACGAGCAGTACTTC	CASKQGQGVYEQYF
-	TRBV5-1	TRBJ1-5	-	TGCGCCAGCAGCCCGGATCCGGCAGGCCGACAGCCCCAGCATTTT	CASSPDPAGRQPQHF
-	TRBV28	TRBJ2-3	TRBD1	TGTGCCAGCCTGGGGGGACAGGGCACGGCTACGCAGTATTTT	CASLGGQGTATQYF
once	TRBV9	TRBJ2-5	TRBD1	TGTGCCAGCAGCGAGGGGGCGACGAAAGAGACCCAGTACTTC	CASSEGATKETQYF
-	TRBV7-6	TRBJ2-1	-	TGTGCCAGCAGCTTAGTCCCACGGAATGAGCAGTTCTTC	CASSLVPRNEQFF
-	TRBV25-1	TRBJ2-7	TRBD2	TGTGCCAGCAGTGATACTAGCGGGAGCCCATACGAGCAGTACTTC	CASSDTSGSPYEQYF
-	TRBV28	TRBJ2-7	-	TGTGCCAGCAGTTTACAGACTTGGGCCTACGAGCAGTACTTC	CASSLQTWAYEQYF
-	TRBV4-3	TRBJ1-2	-	TGCGCCAGCAGCCAAGAACTCGGCAGGGACTCCTATGGCTACACCTTC	CASSQELGRDSYGYTF
-	TRBV6-6	TRBJ2-7	-	TGTGCCAGCAGTTACGTGGGCAACGAGCAGTACTTC	CASSYVGNEQYF
-	TRBV11-2	TRBJ2-7	-	TGTGCCGGGGGCTGGCGGGATTACGAGCAGTACTTC	CAGGWRDYEQYF
-	TRBV21-1	TRBJ1-4	-	TGTGCCAGCAGCTCCCCCGGGACAGGGGGCTTAAAGAGGGTAAAAACTAATGAAAAACTGTTTTTT	CASSSPGTGGLKRVKTNEKLFF
-	TRBV7-3	TRBJ2-3	-	TGTGCCAGCAGCTTACTTGGGGCTAGCACAGATACGCAGTATTTT	CASSLLGASTDTQYF
-	TRBV11-1	TRBJ2-3	-	TGTGCCAGCAGCCCCACAGGCACAGATACGCAGTATTTT	CASSPTGTDTQYF
-	TRBV7-3	TRBJ2-2	-	TGTGCCAGCAGCCTGGACAGTCACACCGGGGAGCTGTTTTTT	CASSLDSHTGELFF
-	TRBV15	TRBJ1-5	-	TGTGCCACCGGGCAGGATAGCAATCAGCCCCAGCATTTT	CATGQDSNQPQHF
-	TRBV7-8	TRBJ1-1	-	TGTGCCAGCAGCTTATTGCGGGGCGGTTTAACTGAAGCTTTCTTT	CASSLLRGGLTEAFF
-	TRBV7-8	TRBJ1-4	-	TGTGCCAGCAGCTTTGGGGCGGGTGAAAAACTGTTTTTT	CASSFGAGEKLFF
-	TRBV7-9	TRBJ1-1	-	TGTGCCAGCAGCTTAGGGGAAATGAACACTGAAGCTTTCTTT	CASSLGEMNTEAFF
-	TRBV19	TRBJ2-5	TRBD2	TGTGCCAGTAGCCTAGGGCGAGCGGGAGGGCCGGGGGAGACCCAGTACTTC	CASSLGRAGGPGETQYF
-	TRBV5-6	TRBJ1-1	-	TGTGCCAGCAGCCGACATGACAGGTCCGCTGAAGCTTTCTTT	CASSRHDRSAEAFF
once	TRBV2	TRBJ1-2	-	TGTGCCAGCAGTGTCCTCGTCCCAGGTACCTATGGCTACACCTTC	CASSVLVPGTYGYTF
-	TRBV5-4	TRBJ1-2	-	TGTGCCAGCAGATTTAGGGAATTCGGCTACACCTTC	CASRFREFGYTF
once	TRBV13	TRBJ2-1	TRBD2	TGTGCCAGCAGCTTAGAGACAGGACTAGCGGGGGGCAATGAGCAGTTCTTC	CASSLETGLAGGNEQFF
-	TRBV25-1	TRBJ1-2	-	TGTGCCAGCAGTGAATTGAGCTATGGCTACACCTTC	CASSELSYGYTF
-	TRBV18	TRBJ2-2	TRBD1	TGTGCCAGCTCACAACAGGGGCAAGCCGGGGAGCTGTTTTTT	CASSQQGQAGELFF
-	TRBV4-1	TRBJ2-3	-	TGCGCCAGCAGCCAAGTGCCCCTACTCACAGATACGCAGTATTTT	CASSQVPLLTDTQYF
-	TRBV19	TRBJ1-1	-	TGTGCCAGCAAGACTCCGGGGACCCCTGAAGCTTTCTTT	CASKTPGTPEAFF
once	TRBV15	TRBJ2-2	-	TGTGCCACCAGCAGAGATCTTTCCGGGACAACCACCGGGGAGCTGTTTTTT	CATSRDLSGTTTGELFF